Presented here are 25 T cell receptor beta chains from one specimen sequenced in a study of memory CD4+ T cells and cytomegalovirus serostatus. The sort gate was single viable CD3+CD4+CD8-CD45RO+ cells for memory CD4+ T cells. Sequencing was performed with immunoSEQ multiplex PCR; in TCRdb, only in-frame clones are kept and a portion is missing. The sample lists 50,000 or so clones; approximately 74% were seen once. The sample taken for sequencing was memory CD4+ T cells from blood. All receptors derive from an adult in good health and CMV-seropositive.

V gene TRBV4-1 combines with J gene TRBJ1-6; the D is unclear. Trimming shortened V by 4 bases and J by 0 bases, and 13 bases separated the two germline ends. CDR1 and CDR2 (germline): MGHRA, YSYEKL. The CDR3 covers 17 residues. CDR3 coding DNA: TGCGCCAGCAGCCCGGGCCGCACCCGCTCCTATAATTCACCCCTCCACTTT. Encoded protein: CASSPGRTRSYNSPLHF.

The V call is TRBV5-1, the J call TRBJ2-1, with 7 bases lining up with TRBD1. The V segment lost 1 base and the J segment 10 bases; nucleotides outside the gene matches: 8. The CDR3 spans 14 residues. From germline, CDR1 is SGHRS and CDR2 YFSETQ. CDR3 protein: CASSLSQVRGEQFF. CDR3 in DNA: TGCGCCAGCAGCTTGTCCCAGGTCAGGGGGGAGCAGTTCTTC.

V usage is TRBV7-2 and J usage is TRBJ2-3; D is undetermined. The germline V and J ends were trimmed by 5 bases and 0 bases, with 3 bases remaining between them. CDR1 is SGHTA, CDR2 FQGNSA, per germline. This CDR3 is 12 amino acids long. CDR3 nucleotides: TGTGCCAGCAGCCCCAGCACAGATACGCAGTATTTT. Its protein product is CASSPSTDTQYF.

Comment on this clone: The same CDR3 is also encoded by other DNA sequences in this sample. This sequence joins TRBV7-2 and TRBJ1-1; D may be TRBD1 (6 bases). V lost 1 base and J lost 1, with 7 bases in between. The germline CDR1 and CDR2 sequences are SGHTA and FQGNSA. The CDR3 is 14 residues long. The CDR3 DNA sequence: TGTGCCAGCAGCTTAGGCAGGGGGAACACTGAAGCTTTCTTT. Amino acid sequence: CASSLGRGNTEAFF. The variable domain in full, completed from reference TRBV7-2 and TRBJ1-1, reads GAGVSQSPSNKVTEKGKDVELRCDPISGHTALYWYRQSLGQGLEFLIYFQGNSAPDKSGLPSDRFSAERTGGSVSTLTIQRTQQEDSAVYLCASSLGRGNTEAFFGQGTRLTVV.

The chain is built from TRBV11-2 and TRBJ2-1; D is perhaps TRBD1 or TRBD2 (5 bases each). The CDR3 has 16 amino acids. From germline, CDR1 is SGHAT and CDR2 FQNNGV. The V end was cut by 0 bases, the J end by 4 bases, with 13 bases between. In DNA form, the CDR3 reads TGTGCCAGCAGCTTAGATTGGGACCTTCTGTACAATGAGCAGTTCTTC. It encodes CASSLDWDLLYNEQFF.

V usage is TRBV10-1 and J usage is TRBJ2-3, with 12 bases matching TRBD2. V lost 6 bases, J lost 4 bases, and 11 bases stayed unmatched. The CDR3 has 17 residues. CDR1 and CDR2 from the germline V gene are WNHNN and SYGVQD (reference sequence). CDR3 loop: CASSRTSGDKGADTQYF. The DNA for the CDR3 is TGCGCCAGCAGCCGGACTAGCGGGGATAAGGGCGCAGATACGCAGTATTTT.

This clone ranks as medium-sized. The chain combines TRBV6-1 with TRBJ2-5, with D unresolved. Trimming took off 2 bases at V and 5 bases at J, with 18 bases between the two ends. This CDR3 contains 16 residues. Germline V gives CDR1 MNHNS, CDR2 SASEGT. CDR3 protein: CASSELVRAGRETQYF. CDR3 in DNA: TGTGCCAGCAGTGAATTAGTTCGCGCTGGCCGGGAGACCCAGTACTTC.

J is TRBJ2-5 and V is TRBV29-1, with 10 bases aligning to TRBD1. This CDR3 is built from 15 residues. J gave up 6 bases and V 3 bases, and 10 bases lay outside the gene matches. The germline CDR1 and CDR2 sequences are SQVTM and ANQGSEA. Here the CDR3 DNA reads TGCAGCGTTGATTTATGGACAGGGGGATCGAAGACCCAGTACTTC. Translation gives CSVDLWTGGSKTQYF. Looking up the rest from reference TRBV29-1 and TRBJ2-5 gives the full variable domain: SAVISQKPSRDICQRGTSLTIQCQVDSQVTMMFWYRQQPGQSLTLIATANQGSEATYESGFVIDKFPISRPNLTFSTLTVSNMSPEDSSIYLCSVDLWTGGSKTQYFGPGTRLLVL.

The chain uses TRBV6-5 and TRBJ1-1; 10 nucleotides match TRBD1. CDR1 is MNHEY, CDR2 SVGAGI, per germline. V trimming: 2 bases; J trimming: 6 bases; junction bases outside the gene matches: 9. The length of the CDR3 is 16 residues. In nucleotides, the CDR3 is TGTGCCAGCAGTTACGGGGGGGACAGGGGAGGCTCTGAAGCTTTCTTT. This sequence encodes CASSYGGDRGGSEAFF.

The chain recombines TRBV18 with TRBJ2-3; no firm D call. The CDR3 loop spans 12 amino acids. Germline CDR1 and CDR2: KGHSH and LQKENI. Deletions cut 2 bases from V and 3 bases from J, with 3 bases between. The CDR3 spells CASSPGTDTQYF. The CDR3 bases are TGTGCCAGCTCACCAGGGACAGATACGCAGTATTTT.

This clone occurred a few times. CDR3 in DNA: TGTGCCAGCAGCTTAGTTGGATACAGGGGGCGGACCTATAATTCACCCCTCCACTTT. It translates to CASSLVGYRGRTYNSPLHF. The chain combines TRBV7-8 with TRBJ1-6; 9 bases map to TRBD1. The CDR3 runs 19 residues. Losses at the gene ends were 1 base for V and 2 bases for J; bases not matched to a gene: 9. The germline CDR1 and CDR2 sequences are SGHVS and FQNEAQ.

A few counts support this clone. The CDR3 protein is CASSLTPNSNQPQHF. CDR3 bases: TGCGCCAGCAGCTTGACCCCGAATAGCAATCAGCCCCAGCATTTT. The chain employs TRBV5-1 and TRBJ1-5; D is ambiguous. V lost 1 base, J lost 0 bases, and 8 bases lay in between. Germline V gene data show CDR1 as SGHRS and CDR2 as YFSETQ. This CDR3 has 15 residues.

This chain joins TRBV18 and TRBJ2-7, with no clear D. The CDR3 extends over 16 amino acids. Germline lookup yields CDR1 KGHSH and CDR2 LQKENI. V dropped 5 bases and J dropped 4 bases, with 21 bases sitting between them. Here the CDR3 reads CASSSGTVAITYEQYF. CDR3 in DNA: TGTGCCAGCTCATCTGGTACGGTAGCCATTACTTACGAGCAGTACTTC.

This clone was counted a few times. This chain joins TRBV6-1 and TRBJ1-1; D gene unclear. The CDR3 is 12 amino acids. The germline gives CDR1 MNHNS, CDR2 SASEGT. V was clipped by 4 bases and J by 6 bases, with 9 bases between them. The CDR3 nucleotides are TGTGCCAGCAGTGGTTTGGGGTCTGAAGCTTTCTTT. This sequence encodes CASSGLGSEAFF.

The chain recombines TRBV2 with TRBJ1-2, with D uncertain. The CDR3 consists of 14 residues. The germline gives CDR1 SNHLY, CDR2 FYNNEI. V was cut by 0 bases and J by 5 bases, with 10 bases left in between. CDR3 sequence (DNA): TGTGCCAGCAGTGAAGCCCTGGTCGGATATGGCTACACCTTC. Its protein product is CASSEALVGYGYTF.

The chain joins TRBV10-3 to TRBJ1-5; TRBD1 aligns across 7 bases. The CDR3 contains 14 residues. Trimming took 3 bases from V and 5 from J; bases not matched to a gene: 4. The germline V gene has CDR1 ENHRY and CDR2 SYGVKD. The CDR3 DNA sequence: TGTGCCATCAGTGACCGGGACAGAGATCAGCCCCAGCATTTT. It codes for CAISDRDRDQPQHF.

This clone has more than one count but fewer than ten. The chain employs TRBV5-1 and TRBJ1-2; 11 bases are shared with TRBD1. The ends lost 4 bases at V and 8 bases at J; junction bases unmatched: 7. Germline V gene sequence: CDR1 SGHRS, CDR2 YFSETQ. The CDR3 sequence is 14 residues long. The DNA for the CDR3 is TGCGCCAGCAGCCCATGGACAGGGGGCGACGGCTACACCTTC. Translating it yields CASSPWTGGDGYTF.

This chain connects TRBV10-3 to TRBJ2-6; 8 nucleotides agree with TRBD1. Trimming took 5 bases from V and 0 from J; bases not matched to a gene: 12. The CDR3 is 19 amino acids. Germline-derived CDR1 and CDR2 are ENHRY and SYGVKD. The CDR3, as DNA: TGTGCCATCAGTCGCAGGGGGCGACCGGGCGTCTCTGGGGCCAACGTCCTGACTTTC. Translated, it gives CAISRRGRPGVSGANVLTF.

CDR3 amino acids: CASSLNAQITYNSPLHF. The CDR3 coding sequence is TGTGCCAGCAGCTTAAACGCACAAATTACTTATAATTCACCCCTCCACTTT. J is TRBJ1-6 and V is TRBV7-2, with unresolved D. Deletions cut 2 bases from V and 4 bases from J, with 15 bases between. CDR1 and CDR2 from the germline V gene are SGHTA and FQGNSA. CDR3 length equals 17 residues.

CDR3 sequence: CASSRRGPHEQYF. The CDR3 nucleotides are TGTGCCAGCAGCCGCAGGGGGCCCCACGAGCAGTACTTC. The V call is TRBV5-6, the J call TRBJ2-7; 8 nucleotides match TRBD1. J gave up 5 bases and V 4 bases, and 5 bases lay outside the gene matches. CDR3 length: 13 amino acids. Germline-derived CDR1 and CDR2 are SGHDT and YYEEEE.

This clone was counted a few times. The sample contains more than one DNA sequence encoding this CDR3. The chain recombines TRBV18 with TRBJ1-5; the match to TRBD1 covers 8 bases. The junction had 4 bases not matched to a gene; V was cut back by 3 bases and J by 0 bases. The CDR3 contains 16 residues. Germline V CDR1 and CDR2: KGHSH, LQKENI. The CDR3 loop is CASSPFGQGSNQPQHF. CDR3 coding DNA: TGTGCCAGCTCACCGTTCGGACAGGGTAGCAATCAGCCCCAGCATTTT.

This clone was observed a handful of times. The CDR3 DNA sequence: TGTGCCAGCCCTTTCCACAGGGGGCAGGGGTACGAGCAGTACTTC. Protein sequence: CASPFHRGQGYEQYF. The rearrangement uses TRBV27 and TRBJ2-7; TRBD1 matches at 9 bases. The V gene end was trimmed by 8 bases and the J gene end by 4 bases; junction bases not matched to a gene: 12. Germline V gene sequence: CDR1 MNHEY, CDR2 SMNVEV (reference sequence). This CDR3 spans 15 amino acids.

This chain joins TRBV7-6 and TRBJ2-3; no clear D. This CDR3 comprises 16 residues. The V and J ends lost 1 base and 2 bases respectively, with 13 bases between them. Germline V lookup: CDR1 SGHVS, CDR2 FNYEAQ. CDR3 sequence: CASSLGGWQSTDTQYF. DNA for the CDR3: TGTGCCAGCAGCTTAGGAGGCTGGCAGTCCACAGATACGCAGTATTTT.

This clone is a singleton in its sample. The CDR3 protein is CAISESGGNSNQPQHF. CDR3 nucleotides: TGTGCCATCAGTGAGTCAGGGGGGAATAGCAATCAGCCCCAGCATTTT. The J gene is TRBJ1-5, the V gene TRBV10-3, with D maybe TRBD1 (6 bases). The CDR3 contains 16 residues. The V end lost 0 bases, the J end lost 0 bases, and 9 bases lay between the germline ends. Germline V lookup: CDR1 ENHRY, CDR2 SYGVKD.

By share, this clone ranks as medium-sized. CDR3 DNA: TGTGCCAGCAGTGTGAGCGGGGGGGCTTACGAGCAGTACTTC. It translates to CASSVSGGAYEQYF. This chain connects TRBV27 to TRBJ2-7; TRBD2 aligns across 10 bases. CDR3 length equals 14 residues. From germline, CDR1 is MNHEY and CDR2 SMNVEV (reference sequence). The V segment lost 5 bases and the J segment 4 bases; nucleotides outside the gene matches: 5.